This record covers a single T cell receptor (beta chain). Method: immunoSEQ multiplex PCR; TCRdb's copy keeps in-frame clones and lacks some. The sample shows tens of thousands of clones, about nine tenths of them seen only once. The sample is drawn from a study of blood T cell repertoires in COVID-19. It was during active infection that Seattle patients were enrolled and then longitudinally followed. CDR1 and CDR2 (germline): SGHVS, FQNEAQ. The length of the CDR3 is 17 residues. V trimming: 4 bases; J trimming: 2 bases; junction bases outside the gene matches: 8. The sequencing sample was made of peripheral blood. The chain recombines TRBV7-8 with TRBJ2-2; 9 nucleotides line up with TRBD2. The source of this sequence is a middle-aged man with COVID-19, enrolled during active disease. As DNA, the CDR3 is TGTGCCAGCAGCTCGATAGGACTAGCGTATAACACCGGGGAGCTGTTTTTT. Encoded protein: CASSSIGLAYNTGELFF.